The 14 T cell receptor beta chains below come from one sample, sequenced in a study of shared clonotypes between healthy human individuals. Generated by immunoSEQ multiplex PCR, the TCRdb table keeps only in-frame clones and is missing some. The sample shows more than 2 million clones, approximately 94% of them seen only once. CD8 cells classed as naive were CD45RO-negative and positively selected for CCR7, excluding terminally differentiated effector memory CD45RA+ cells. The sample taken for sequencing was naive CD8+ T cells sorted from blood. Receptor source: a man in his late teens or twenties in good health.

The chain combines TRBV10-1 with TRBJ2-1, with 11 bases lining up with TRBD2. Trimming at V came to 2 bases and at J to 8 bases, leaving 8 bases not matched to a gene. Germline-derived CDR1 and CDR2 are WNHNN and SYGVQD (reference sequence). The length of the CDR3 is 16 residues. For the CDR3, the DNA is TGCGCCAGCAGTGAGAACCTAGCGGGAGGTAGGGATGAGCAGTTCTTC. Translation gives CASSENLAGGRDEQFF.

About this clone itself: The identical CDR3 is also encoded by other nucleotide sequences in the sample. V gene TRBV7-9 combines with J gene TRBJ2-1; D not resolved. This CDR3 is built from 11 residues. Deletions cut 3 bases from V and 8 bases from J, with 5 bases between. From germline, CDR1 is SEHNR and CDR2 FQNEAQ (reference sequence). The CDR3: CASSLVDEQFF. Written as DNA, the CDR3 is TGTGCCAGCAGCTTGGTCGATGAGCAGTTCTTC.

V usage is TRBV5-6 and J usage is TRBJ2-7; the D is unclear. The V end was cut by 4 bases, the J end by 6 bases, with 11 bases between. Germline V gene sequence: CDR1 SGHDT, CDR2 YYEEEE. This CDR3 has 12 residues. The CDR3, as DNA: TGTGCCAGCAGCCTATTAATTGGCGAGCAGTACTTC. This translates into CASSLLIGEQYF.

The chain combines TRBV6-4 with TRBJ1-2; D is perhaps TRBD1 (5 bases). CDR3 length equals 13 residues. Germline V gene data show CDR1 as MRHNA and CDR2 as SNTAGT. V lost 0 bases and J 8 bases, leaving 10 bases between the germline ends. Here the CDR3 reads CASSDSAGFGYTF. Written as DNA, the CDR3 is TGTGCCAGCAGTGACTCGGCAGGGTTCGGCTACACCTTC.

The CDR3 DNA reads as TGTGCCAGCAGCACCCAGGGGCCTAATCAGCCCCAGCATTTT. Amino acids: CASSTQGPNQPQHF. V usage is TRBV27 and J usage is TRBJ1-5; D is possibly TRBD1 (6 bases). Between the trimmed V and J ends, which lost 6 bases and 4 bases, there was a span of 13 bases. The CDR3 has 14 residues. Germline V gene sequence: CDR1 MNHEY, CDR2 SMNVEV (reference sequence).

V usage is TRBV14 and J usage is TRBJ2-7; D gene ambiguous. The germline V gene has CDR1 SGHDN and CDR2 FVKESK. Trimming cost V 0 bases and J 3 bases, with 12 bases left between them. The CDR3 spans 15 residues. CDR3 sequence (DNA): TGTGCCAGCAGCCAAGAAGGCAGCGAATACTACGAGCAGTACTTC. Its protein product is CASSQEGSEYYEQYF. The full variable domain, completed using reference TRBV14 and TRBJ2-7, is EAGVTQFPSHSVIEKGQTVTLRCDPISGHDNLYWYRRVMGKEIKFLLHFVKESKQDESGMPNNRFLAERTGGTYSTLKVQPAELEDSGVYFCASSQEGSEYYEQYFGPGTRLTVT.

The chain joins TRBV4-1 to TRBJ2-7, with no clear D. In germline, CDR1 is MGHRA, CDR2 YSYEKL. The CDR3 totals 14 residues. Trimming took off 1 base at V and 2 bases at J, with 9 bases between the two ends. The DNA for the CDR3 is TGCGCCAGCAGCCAAGTGGAAGAGGCCTACGAGCAGTACTTC. Translation: CASSQVEEAYEQYF.

The J gene is TRBJ1-2, the V gene TRBV14; D remains unclear. This CDR3 contains 14 residues. CDR1 is SGHDN, CDR2 FVKESK, per germline. V lost 0 bases, J lost 4 bases, and 9 bases lay in between. In nucleotides, the CDR3 is TGTGCCAGCAGCCAAGATAACAGTTTCTATGGCTACACCTTC. Its protein is CASSQDNSFYGYTF.

The genes are TRBV9 and TRBJ1-2; no firm D call. The CDR3 is made up of 14 amino acids. The V and J ends lost 3 bases and 5 bases respectively, with 14 bases between them. The germline V gene encodes CDR1 SGDLS and CDR2 YYNGEE. The CDR3 reads CASSDSSLGYGYTF. For the CDR3, the DNA is TGTGCCAGCAGCGATAGCAGTTTGGGGTATGGCTACACCTTC. The full variable domain, with the rest looked up from reference TRBV9 and TRBJ1-2, is DSGVTQTPKHLITATGQRVTLRCSPRSGDLSVYWYQQSLDQGLQFLIQYYNGEERAKGNILERFSAQQFPDLHSELNLSSLELGDSALYFCASSDSSLGYGYTFGSGTRLTVV.

The sample holds one count of this clone. The chain employs TRBV29-1 and TRBJ2-7; D might be TRBD2 (5 bases). The CDR3 contains 19 residues. Germline CDR1 is SQVTM and CDR2 is ANQGSEA. V lost 1 base to trimming and J lost 0 bases, with 25 bases between them. In DNA form, the CDR3 reads TGCAGCGTTGAAGGGGCCGCAGTAGGAGGAGAACTTAGCTCCTACGAGCAGTACTTC. Amino acids: CSVEGAAVGGELSSYEQYF.

The rearrangement uses TRBV30 and TRBJ2-1; no reliable D call. Germline V gene sequence: CDR1 GTSNPN, CDR2 SVGIG (reference sequence). The length of the CDR3 is 10 residues. V lost 0 bases and J lost 10, with 4 bases in between. CDR3 in DNA: TGTGCCTGGAGTGTCCTCGAGCAGTTCTTC. It yields the protein CAWSVLEQFF.

V is TRBV7-8 and J is TRBJ2-7; TRBD1 agrees at 9 bases. Germline V gives CDR1 SGHVS, CDR2 FQNEAQ. This CDR3 contains 16 residues. With V trimmed by 5 bases and J by 3 bases, 11 bases remained unmatched. CDR3 DNA sequence: TGTGCCAGCAGCGAAGGGCCGGGACAGGGCATCTACGAGCAGTACTTC. Translating it yields CASSEGPGQGIYEQYF.

V gene TRBV29-1 combines with J gene TRBJ2-3; unclear D gene. The V gene lost 1 base and the J gene lost 4 bases, with 9 bases spanning the gap. The CDR3 sequence is 13 residues long. In germline, CDR1 is SQVTM, CDR2 ANQGSEA. Written as DNA, the CDR3 is TGCAGCGTTGAAGTTCCGGAGCCAGATACGCAGTATTTT. Translated, it gives CSVEVPEPDTQYF.

V gene TRBV13 combines with J gene TRBJ1-3; D is uncertain. V was shortened by 0 bases and J by 0 bases, with 18 bases between the two germline ends. Germline V gene data show CDR1 as PRHDT and CDR2 as FYEKMQ (reference sequence). The CDR3 has 19 amino acids. CDR3 protein: CASSLGSEADYRSGNTIYF. CDR3 bases: TGTGCCAGCAGCTTAGGGAGTGAGGCGGACTACCGCTCTGGAAACACCATATATTTT.